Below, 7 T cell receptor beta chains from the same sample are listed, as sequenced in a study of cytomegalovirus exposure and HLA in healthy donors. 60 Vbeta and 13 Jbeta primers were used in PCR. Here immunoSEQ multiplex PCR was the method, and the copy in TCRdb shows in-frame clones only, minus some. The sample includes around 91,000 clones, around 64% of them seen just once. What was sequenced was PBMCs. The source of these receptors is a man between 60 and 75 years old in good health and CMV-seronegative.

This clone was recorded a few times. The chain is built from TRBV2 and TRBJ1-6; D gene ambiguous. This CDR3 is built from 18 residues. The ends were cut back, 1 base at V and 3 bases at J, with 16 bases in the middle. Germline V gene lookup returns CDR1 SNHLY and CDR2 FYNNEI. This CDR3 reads CASSEDPRRMGYNSPLHF. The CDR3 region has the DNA TGTGCCAGCAGTGAAGATCCCCGCAGGATGGGCTATAATTCACCCCTCCACTTT.

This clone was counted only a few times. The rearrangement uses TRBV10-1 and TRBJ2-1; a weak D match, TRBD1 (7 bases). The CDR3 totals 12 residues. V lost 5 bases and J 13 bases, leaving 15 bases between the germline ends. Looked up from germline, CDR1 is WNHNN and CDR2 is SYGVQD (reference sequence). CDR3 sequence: CASSPRQGGQFF. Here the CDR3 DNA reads TGCGCCAGCAGTCCTCGGCAGGGGGGACAGTTCTTC.

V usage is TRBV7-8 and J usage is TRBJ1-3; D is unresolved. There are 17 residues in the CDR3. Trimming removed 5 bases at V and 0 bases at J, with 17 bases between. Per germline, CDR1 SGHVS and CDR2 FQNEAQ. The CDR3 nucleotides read TGTGCCAGCAGCCCTCCGAGGCGGCTGAACTCTGGAAACACCATATATTTT. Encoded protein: CASSPPRRLNSGNTIYF.

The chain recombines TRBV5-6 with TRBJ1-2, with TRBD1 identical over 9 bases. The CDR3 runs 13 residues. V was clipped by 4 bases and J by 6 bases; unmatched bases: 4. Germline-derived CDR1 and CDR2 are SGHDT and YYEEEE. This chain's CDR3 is CASSKGQGHGYTF. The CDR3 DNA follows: TGTGCCAGCAGCAAAGGACAGGGGCATGGCTACACCTTC.

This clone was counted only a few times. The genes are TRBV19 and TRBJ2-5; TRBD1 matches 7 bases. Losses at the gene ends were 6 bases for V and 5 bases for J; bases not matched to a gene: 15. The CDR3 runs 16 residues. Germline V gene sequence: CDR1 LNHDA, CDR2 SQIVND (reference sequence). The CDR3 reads CASSPEGQVVWETQYF. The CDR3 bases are TGTGCCAGTAGCCCCGAAGGACAGGTTGTGTGGGAGACCCAGTACTTC. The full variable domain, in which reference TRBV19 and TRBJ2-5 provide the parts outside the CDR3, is DGGITQSPKYLFRKEGQNVTLSCEQNLNHDAMYWYRQDPGQGLRLIYYSQIVNDFQKGDIAEGYSVSREKKESFPLTVTSAQKNPTAFYLCASSPEGQVVWETQYFGPGTRLLVL.

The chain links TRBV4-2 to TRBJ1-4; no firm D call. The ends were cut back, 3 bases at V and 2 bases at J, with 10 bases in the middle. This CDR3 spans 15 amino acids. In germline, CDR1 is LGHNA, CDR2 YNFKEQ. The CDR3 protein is CASSQIASTNEKLFF. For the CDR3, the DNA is TGTGCCAGCAGCCAGATAGCGTCCACTAATGAAAAACTGTTTTTT.

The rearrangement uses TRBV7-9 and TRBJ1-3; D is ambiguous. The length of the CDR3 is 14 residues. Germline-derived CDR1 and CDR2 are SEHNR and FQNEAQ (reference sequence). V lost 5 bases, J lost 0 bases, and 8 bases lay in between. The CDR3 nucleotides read TGTGCCAGCAGCCCAGGCAACTCTGGAAACACCATATATTTT. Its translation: CASSPGNSGNTIYF.